The subject of this entry is one T cell receptor beta chain. The source of the sample is a study of PD-L1 blockade in urothelial cancer. For the study at large: Bladder-origin urothelial cancer in males described most of the 29 patients. Per blood sample, T cells had a median of 141,255. From 0 to 3 prior chemotherapy regimens had been given to the patients.

Measured with immunoSEQ multiplex PCR; TCRdb has only the in-frame clones, and not every one. The table lists about 24,000 clones, around 88% of them singletons, with approximately 2.8% in the top ten. Metastatic or locally advanced urothelial carcinoma was present in the patients. The germline V gene has CDR1 MNHEY and CDR2 SMNVEV (reference sequence). V lost 5 bases and J lost 8; bases outside the gene matches: 13. The CDR3 extends over 16 amino acids. The gene calls are TRBV27 and TRBJ2-1; 9 bases agree with TRBD1. This TCR was sampled from a man aged 45-65 years with urothelial cancer. Source: PBMCs, taken around atezolizumab (anti-PD-L1) treatment. The CDR3 DNA reads TGTGCCAGCAGTCAAACCGGGACAGGGTTTCTCTATGAGCAGTTCTTC. Translation: CASSQTGTGFLYEQFF.